Shown below are 32 T cell receptor beta chains from a single sample sequenced in a study of blood T cell repertoires in COVID-19. The data were produced by immunoSEQ multiplex PCR, yet TCRdb's version contains in-frame clones alone and is incomplete. This sample has some 130,000 clones, with approximately 84% found just once. Sample: peripheral blood. The source of these receptors is a man between 60 and 70 years old with acute or convalescent COVID-19.

This clone was recorded a few times. The rearrangement uses TRBV7-9 and TRBJ1-1; D is unresolved. V lost 5 bases, J lost 3 bases, and 16 bases lay in between. The germline V gene encodes CDR1 SEHNR and CDR2 FQNEAQ (reference sequence). The CDR3 length is 15 residues. This chain's CDR3 is CASSPRQSSHTEAFF. The CDR3 DNA reads TGTGCCAGCAGCCCGAGACAATCCTCGCACACTGAAGCTTTCTTT. Full variable domain (rest looked up from reference TRBV7-9 and TRBJ1-1): DTGVSQNPRHKITKRGQNVTFRCDPISEHNRLYWYRQTLGQGPEFLTYFQNEAQLEKSRLLSDRFSAERPKGSFSTLEIQRTEQGDSAMYLCASSPRQSSHTEAFFGQGTRLTVV.

The chain joins TRBV6-5 to TRBJ2-5; TRBD1 matches 7 bases. V lost 6 bases and J lost 2; bases outside the gene matches: 3. Germline CDR1 MNHEY, CDR2 SVGAGI. This CDR3 comprises 13 residues. In nucleotides, the CDR3 is TGTGCCAGCAGGACGGACAGGCAAGAGACCCAGTACTTC. It encodes CASRTDRQETQYF.

This clone has just one count. The gene calls are TRBV5-1 and TRBJ1-1; D uncertain. The germline V gene encodes CDR1 SGHRS and CDR2 YFSETQ. CDR3 length: 14 residues. V lost 2 bases and J 5 bases, leaving 13 bases between the germline ends. The CDR3 sequence: CASSLGLLETEAFF. Here the CDR3 DNA reads TGCGCCAGCAGCTTAGGACTTTTGGAAACTGAAGCTTTCTTT.

The V call is TRBV5-6, the J call TRBJ2-7, with TRBD1 matching over 9 bases. The CDR3 has 16 residues. Germline loops: CDR1 SGHDT, CDR2 YYEEEE. Unmatched junction bases numbered 13, after V lost 5 bases and J lost 4 bases. The CDR3 region has the DNA TGTGCCAGCAGTGTTGGGGCCGGGACAGGGTTTTACGAGCAGTACTTC. Encoded protein: CASSVGAGTGFYEQYF.

This rearrangement joins TRBV10-3 to TRBJ1-5; D gene uncertain. The CDR3 is 15 amino acids. Germline CDR1 reads ENHRY; CDR2 reads SYGVKD. V gave up 0 bases and J gave up 3 bases, with 9 bases separating them. This CDR3 reads CAISESMTNNQPQHF. The CDR3 DNA sequence: TGTGCCATCAGTGAGTCGATGACAAACAATCAGCCCCAGCATTTT.

This clone turned up a few times. This chain joins TRBV5-1 and TRBJ1-1, with D maybe TRBD1 (6 bases). From germline, CDR1 is SGHRS and CDR2 YFSETQ. The CDR3 totals 14 residues. Trimming cost V 3 bases and J 5 bases, with 14 bases left between them. CDR3 in DNA: TGCGCCAGCAGCTCACAGGGAAGGGGGACTGAAGCTTTCTTT. This codes for CASSSQGRGTEAFF.

The chain carries TRBV27 and TRBJ2-7, with D maybe TRBD1 (5 bases). Germline lookup yields CDR1 MNHEY and CDR2 SMNVEV (reference sequence). The CDR3 is 14 residues long. V was shortened by 6 bases and J by 0 bases, with 12 bases between the two germline ends. The CDR3 protein is CASRRQTSSYEQYF. The DNA of the CDR3 is TGTGCCAGCAGGAGACAGACCTCCTCCTACGAGCAGTACTTC.

V and J are TRBV6-1 and TRBJ2-7; 8 nucleotides match TRBD1. Germline CDR1 reads MNHNS; CDR2 reads SASEGT. The CDR3 sequence is 16 residues long. V lost 3 bases to trimming and J lost 0 bases; unmatched junction nucleotides: 7. The CDR3 bases are TGTGCCAGCAGTGATTTCGGGACAGGCTTCTCCTACGAGCAGTACTTC. Translation gives CASSDFGTGFSYEQYF.

This sequence joins TRBV14 and TRBJ2-1; TRBD1 is a possible D gene (7 bases). The germline gives CDR1 SGHDN, CDR2 FVKESK. This CDR3 contains 15 residues. With 3 bases removed from V and 9 bases from J, the gap between germline ends came to 18 bases. The CDR3 sequence: CASSQARQGGSEQFF. In DNA form, the CDR3 reads TGTGCCAGCAGCCAGGCCCGGCAGGGGGGCAGTGAGCAGTTCTTC.

This clone was picked up a small number of times. This sequence joins TRBV12-3 or TRBV12-4 and TRBJ1-6; D perhaps matches TRBD1 (5 bases). V was pared by 3 bases and J by 8 bases, with 8 bases between. The CDR3 contains 13 residues. Written as DNA, the CDR3 is TGTGCCAGCAGTTTGGGGGGGGATTCACCCCTCCACTTT. Translating it yields CASSLGGDSPLHF.

This chain connects TRBV7-9 to TRBJ1-3; D possibly corresponds to TRBD1 (5 bases). The ends were cut back, 0 bases at V and 4 bases at J, with 10 bases in the middle. The CDR3 extends over 15 amino acids. Germline assignment: CDR1 SEHNR and CDR2 FQNEAQ (reference sequence). The CDR3 loop reads CASSLAAGPGNTIYF. In nucleotides, the CDR3 is TGTGCCAGCAGCTTAGCCGCGGGGCCCGGAAACACCATATATTTT.

The chain links TRBV30 to TRBJ1-5, with D unresolved. V dropped 0 bases and J dropped 7 bases, with 10 bases sitting between them. Germline values: CDR1 GTSNPN, CDR2 SVGIG (reference sequence). This CDR3 is 13 amino acids long. CDR3 sequence: CAWSVRGGQPQHF. In DNA form, the CDR3 reads TGTGCCTGGAGTGTACGCGGAGGGCAGCCCCAGCATTTT.

The CDR3 region is CASSSSGQTEAFF. The CDR3 region has the DNA TGTGCCAGCAGTTCCTCGGGACAGACTGAAGCTTTCTTT. V and J are TRBV12-3 or TRBV12-4 and TRBJ1-1; 7 nucleotides match TRBD1. The J segment lost 5 bases and the V segment lost 4 bases, leaving 4 bases of the junction unmatched. This CDR3 has 13 amino acids.

J is TRBJ1-2 and V is TRBV5-1; 10 bases agree with TRBD1. Germline assignment: CDR1 SGHRS and CDR2 YFSETQ. J was trimmed by 7 bases and V by 3 bases; bases with no gene match: 12. This CDR3 is 16 amino acids long. The CDR3: CASSSYSGTGEFGYTF. CDR3 sequence (DNA): TGCGCCAGCAGCTCGTACTCCGGGACAGGGGAGTTTGGCTACACCTTC. The entire variable domain, with the rest obtained from reference TRBV5-1 and TRBJ1-2, is as follows: KAGVTQTPRYLIKTRGQQVTLSCSPISGHRSVSWYQQTPGQGLQFLFEYFSETQRNKGNFPGRFSGRQFSNSRSEMNVSTLELGDSALYLCASSSYSGTGEFGYTFGSGTRLTVV.

The chain uses TRBV30 and TRBJ1-1; unclear D gene. The V gene lost 6 bases and the J gene lost 0 bases, with 14 bases spanning the gap. Germline lookup yields CDR1 GTSNPN and CDR2 SVGIG (reference sequence). The CDR3 has 14 amino acids. This CDR3 reads CACRLALMNTEAFF. The CDR3 DNA follows: TGTGCCTGCCGACTGGCGCTGATGAACACTGAAGCTTTCTTT.

The genes are TRBV6-5 and TRBJ1-4; 11 bases fit TRBD1. The V gene end was trimmed by 6 bases and the J gene end by 7 bases; junction bases not matched to a gene: 4. Germline V gives CDR1 MNHEY, CDR2 SVGAGI. CDR3 length equals 14 residues. The CDR3 loop reads CASRAGTGGEKLFF. The CDR3 region has the DNA TGTGCCAGCAGGGCCGGGACAGGGGGTGAAAAACTGTTTTTT.

This chain uses TRBV5-1 with TRBJ1-1; possibly TRBD1 for D (5 bases). Trimming took 4 bases from V and 3 from J, leaving 13 bases between them. This CDR3 is 14 amino acids long. Per the germline V gene, CDR1 is SGHRS and CDR2 is YFSETQ. The CDR3 loop is CASSRGGSDTEAFF. The CDR3 nucleotides are TGCGCCAGCAGCCGCGGGGGATCGGACACTGAAGCTTTCTTT.

The chain joins TRBV5-1 to TRBJ1-2; 7 bases are shared with TRBD1. CDR3 length: 13 residues. Germline V gene lookup returns CDR1 SGHRS and CDR2 YFSETQ. Trimming took 4 bases from V and 6 from J; bases not matched to a gene: 6. The CDR3 DNA follows: TGCGCCAGCAGCGTGACAGGGCGGCATGGCTACACCTTC. It codes for CASSVTGRHGYTF.

This clone is a singleton in its sample. The chain is built from TRBV5-1 and TRBJ1-2; 8 nucleotides align to TRBD1. V was pared by 4 bases and J by 4 bases, with 6 bases of the junction left unmatched. Germline CDR1 reads SGHRS; CDR2 reads YFSETQ. CDR3 length: 14 amino acids. The DNA for the CDR3 is TGCGCCAGCAGCACAGGGGACAGGCTCTATGGCTACACCTTC. Translated, it gives CASSTGDRLYGYTF.

This clone was counted once. The chain joins TRBV11-2 to TRBJ1-2; D call uncertain. The germline V gene has CDR1 SGHAT and CDR2 FQNNGV. The CDR3 has 12 residues. The V and J ends lost 4 bases and 2 bases respectively, with 5 bases between them. CDR3 coding DNA: TGTGCCAGCAGCTCTTCGAACTATGGCTACACCTTC. Protein: CASSSSNYGYTF.

The V gene is TRBV29-1, the J gene TRBJ2-7; 13 bases are a match to TRBD2. V gave up 5 bases and J gave up 1 base; unmatched junction bases: 8. The CDR3 contains 16 residues. Germline-derived CDR1 and CDR2 are SQVTM and ANQGSEA. This CDR3 is CSVQGLAGPPSYEQYF. In nucleotides, the CDR3 is TGCAGCGTTCAGGGACTAGCGGGGCCCCCATCCTACGAGCAGTACTTC.

This clone was detected only a few times. The rearrangement links TRBV28 to TRBJ2-1; D may be TRBD2 (6 bases). The CDR3 length is 16 residues. Germline V lookup: CDR1 MDHEN, CDR2 SYDVKM. V lost 3 bases to trimming and J lost 4 bases, with 16 bases between them. CDR3 loop: CASSFGEDRYYNEQFF. Written as DNA, the CDR3 is TGTGCCAGCAGTTTTGGGGAGGATAGGTATTACAATGAGCAGTTCTTC. Complete variable domain (other parts from reference TRBV28 and TRBJ2-1): DVKVTQSSRYLVKRTGEKVFLECVQDMDHENMFWYRQDPGLGLRLIYFSYDVKMKEKGDIPEGYSVSREKKERFSLILESASTNQTSMYLCASSFGEDRYYNEQFFGPGTRLTVL.

V usage is TRBV3-1 (or the pseudogene TRBV3-2) and J usage is TRBJ1-6, with 7 bases lining up with TRBD1. Germline trimming cut 3 bases from V and 9 bases from J; bases unmatched to any gene: 5. CDR1 and CDR2 from the germline V gene are LGHDT and YNNKEL (reference sequence). This CDR3 has 14 amino acids. The CDR3 DNA reads as TGTGCCAGCAGCCAGCCGGACAGGTCTTCACCCCTCCACTTT. This sequence encodes CASSQPDRSSPLHF.

The chain recombines TRBV30 with TRBJ1-2; D not certain. V gave up 0 bases and J gave up 6 bases, with 8 bases separating them. Germline V gene lookup returns CDR1 GTSNPN and CDR2 SVGIG (reference sequence). The CDR3 runs 12 residues. CDR3 sequence: CAWSVDPNGYTF. DNA for the CDR3: TGTGCCTGGAGTGTTGATCCTAATGGCTACACCTTC.

The CDR3 DNA follows: TGCGCCAGCAGCTTGGCCGCAAGAGGGATTGGGACTGAAGCTTTCTTT. Protein product: CASSLAARGIGTEAFF. V is TRBV5-1 and J is TRBJ1-1; D not certain. Germline V gene lookup returns CDR1 SGHRS and CDR2 YFSETQ. This CDR3 comprises 16 residues. V was shortened by 0 bases and J by 5 bases, with 17 bases between the two germline ends. Supplemented by reference TRBV5-1 and TRBJ1-1, the full variable domain reads KAGVTQTPRYLIKTRGQQVTLSCSPISGHRSVSWYQQTPGQGLQFLFEYFSETQRNKGNFPGRFSGRQFSNSRSEMNVSTLELGDSALYLCASSLAARGIGTEAFFGQGTRLTVV.

V is TRBV7-8 and J is TRBJ2-2; 8 nucleotides agree with TRBD2. V was pared by 1 base and J by 2 bases, with 9 bases of the junction left unmatched. The CDR3 length is 18 residues. CDR1 is SGHVS, CDR2 FQNEAQ, per germline. CDR3 amino acids: CASSLGVGTRGNTGELFF. DNA of the CDR3: TGTGCCAGCAGCTTAGGGGTCGGGACTAGGGGTAACACCGGGGAGCTGTTTTTT.

The V gene is TRBV14, the J gene TRBJ2-7, with D perhaps matching TRBD1 (6 bases). The CDR3 length is 14 residues. The germline gives CDR1 SGHDN, CDR2 FVKESK. V was cut by 6 bases and J by 0 bases, with 12 bases left in between. The CDR3 protein is CASSWGPSSYEQYF. CDR3 nucleotides: TGTGCCAGCAGTTGGGGGCCGAGCTCCTACGAGCAGTACTTC.

This clone has only one observation. The J gene is TRBJ1-1, the V gene TRBV30; D perhaps matches TRBD1 (5 bases). CDR3 length equals 13 residues. Germline CDR1 is GTSNPN and CDR2 is SVGIG (reference sequence). The V gene lost 0 bases and the J gene lost 4 bases, with 9 bases spanning the gap. The CDR3 DNA reads TGTGCCTGGAGTGTAGGGGCAGGCACTGAAGCTTTCTTT. Amino acids: CAWSVGAGTEAFF.

The CDR3 loop reads CSVPFRVGAPEAFF. In nucleotides, the CDR3 is TGCAGCGTTCCTTTCCGGGTGGGGGCACCTGAAGCTTTCTTT. V and J are TRBV29-1 and TRBJ1-1; maybe TRBD1 (6 bases). The CDR3 extends over 14 amino acids. Germline V CDR1 and CDR2: SQVTM, ANQGSEA. The V end was cut by 5 bases, the J end by 6 bases, with 19 bases between.

The chain combines TRBV6-1 with TRBJ1-2; 8 nucleotides match TRBD1. This CDR3 spans 16 amino acids. V gave up 1 base and J gave up 4 bases; unmatched junction bases: 8. Germline V gene sequence: CDR1 MNHNS, CDR2 SASEGT. The CDR3 DNA follows: TGTGCCAGCAGTGAAGGGGGGACAGGTGATTTCTATGGCTACACCTTC. Protein: CASSEGGTGDFYGYTF.

CDR3 region: CASSEGLAGAWEQYF. The CDR3, as DNA: TGTGCCAGCAGCGAGGGACTAGCGGGAGCGTGGGAGCAGTACTTC. This chain connects TRBV9 to TRBJ2-7; 14 bases align to TRBD2. This CDR3 spans 15 amino acids. V was clipped by 3 bases and J by 7 bases; unmatched bases: 6. In germline, CDR1 is SGDLS, CDR2 YYNGEE.

This rearrangement joins TRBV5-1 to TRBJ2-2, with TRBD2 identical over 9 bases. Germline V gives CDR1 SGHRS, CDR2 YFSETQ. The CDR3 sequence is 15 residues long. The V and J ends lost 5 bases and 6 bases, in that order; junction bases with no gene match: 8. The CDR3 reads CASSSEGLASGELFF. CDR3 DNA sequence: TGCGCCAGCAGTTCGGAGGGACTAGCTTCCGGGGAGCTGTTTTTT.